This T cell receptor beta chain stems from a study of T-cell reconstitution after alpha-beta-depleted transplantation in children. V gave up 0 bases and J gave up 3 bases; unmatched junction bases: 7. Germline assignment: CDR1 SGHDT and CDR2 YYEEEE. The CDR3 length is 16 residues. As it was prepared, the TCRbeta library received unique molecular identifiers. MiXCR was run by TCRdb on the PCR reads, yielding one entry per CDR3 protein. The sample lists approximately 88,000 distinct CDR3 sequences, 12% seen once, with approximately 14% in the top ten. The sequence came from a human donor who donated a stem cell graft to a child with inherited bone marrow failure. The chain combines TRBV5-6 with TRBJ2-5; 8 bases align to TRBD1. Sample: PBMCs from the stem cell graft donor, taken from the stem cell graft. The CDR3 sequence: CASSLDGRGREETQYF. In DNA, the CDR3 is TGTGCCAGCAGCTTGGATGGCAGGGGGCGCGAAGAGACCCAGTACTTC.